This T cell receptor beta chain is drawn from a study of cytomegalovirus exposure and HLA in healthy donors. The PCR ran on 60 Vbeta and 13 Jbeta primers. Only in-frame clones appear in the TCRdb table, and some are missing; sequencing was by immunoSEQ multiplex PCR. Found here are about 110,000 clones, 80% of them singletons; the top ten hold 6.9%. The CDR3 spans 15 residues. The V gene end was trimmed by 4 bases and the J gene end by 2 bases; junction bases not matched to a gene: 7. Germline V gene sequence: CDR1 SGHRS, CDR2 YFSETQ. With regard to this clone: Its antigen is still unknown.

Findings and limits, study-wide: Reports indicate that TCR beta sequences accurately predicted the HLA-A and HLA-B alleles of most subjects. The availability of immune exposure information extended only to CMV serostatus.

The sample consisted of PBMCs. The chain links TRBV5-1 to TRBJ2-7, with 9 bases that match TRBD1. This TCR derives from a man aged 25-45 years in good health and CMV-seropositive. DNA of the CDR3: TGCGCCAGCAGCATACCCGGGACAGGGCCCTACGAGCAGTACTTC. Protein sequence: CASSIPGTGPYEQYF.